This entry describes one T cell receptor (beta chain). The record originates from a study of CD8+CD57+ T cells in acquired aplastic anemia. TCR beta VDJ combinations and CDR3 sequences were profiled from genomic DNA. MiXCR, applied by TCRdb to the reads, yields one record per CDR3 protein. This table has 160,000 or so distinct CDR3 sequences, 45% to 55% appearing once. From germline, CDR1 is SGDLS and CDR2 YYNGEE. CDR3 size: 13 residues. Trimming left V 0 bases short and J 3 bases short, with 6 bases between. It was patients with CD8+CD57+ cell expansion by flow cytometry who were chosen for sequencing.

This clonotype originated in a human donor with aplastic anemia. This chain uses TRBV9 with TRBJ1-1; D gene unclear. Sequencing was done on a sample of sorted CD4+, CD8+, or CD8+CD57+ T cells (not recorded which) from PBMCs. The CDR3 DNA follows: TGTGCCAGCAGCGTAGATGGGCACACTGAAGCTTTCTTT. Translated: CASSVDGHTEAFF.